This TCR beta chain was profiled in a study of Ad26.COV2.S vaccination and SARS-CoV-2 variants. Study at large: Intramuscular Ad26.COV2.S doses were given once or twice, 56 days apart.

Germline V gene lookup returns CDR1 SGHRS and CDR2 YFSETQ. Trimming took 0 bases from V and 2 from J, leaving 9 bases between them. The CDR3 is 14 residues long. A remark on this clone: Its antigen is as yet unknown.

Broader study findings: Placebo recipients trailed vaccine recipients in spike-specific TCR breadth. Breadth, reportedly substantial, characterized the spike-specific CD8+ and CD4+ T cell responses after vaccination.

Produced via immunoSEQ multiplex PCR; TCRdb's table is partial and in-frame only. The sample comprises hundreds of thousands of clones, roughly 90% of which are singletons, and 12% rests with the top ten. Treatment here: 15 to 20 received Ad26.COV2.S at low or high dose, single or two shots; about 5 received placebo; per-sample allocation not given. Day 63 after the first injection of vaccine or placebo was the sampling time. The TCR was taken from a person between 18 and 65 years old who received the Ad26.COV2.S COVID-19 vaccine or a placebo. This rearrangement joins TRBV5-1 to TRBJ2-7, with TRBD1 as a possible D gene (6 bases). The sequenced sample was peripheral blood, obtained in a trial of Ad26.COV2.S vaccine versus placebo. CDR3 residues: CASSLEGVPYEQYF. DNA of the CDR3: TGCGCCAGCAGCTTGGAGGGGGTTCCCTACGAGCAGTACTTC.